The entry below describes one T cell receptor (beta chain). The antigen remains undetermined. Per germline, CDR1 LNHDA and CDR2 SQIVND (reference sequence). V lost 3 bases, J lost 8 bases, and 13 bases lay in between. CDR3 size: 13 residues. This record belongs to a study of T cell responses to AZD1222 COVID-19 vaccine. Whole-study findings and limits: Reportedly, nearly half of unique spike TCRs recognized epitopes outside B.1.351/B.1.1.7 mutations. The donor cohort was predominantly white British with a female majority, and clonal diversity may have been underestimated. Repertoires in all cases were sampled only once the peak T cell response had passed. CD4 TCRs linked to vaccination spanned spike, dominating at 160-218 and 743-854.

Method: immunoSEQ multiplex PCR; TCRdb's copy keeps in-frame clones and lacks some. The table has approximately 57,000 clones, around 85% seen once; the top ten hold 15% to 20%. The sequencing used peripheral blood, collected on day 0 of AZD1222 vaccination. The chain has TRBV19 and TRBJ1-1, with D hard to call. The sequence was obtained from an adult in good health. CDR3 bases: TGTGCCAGTAGTATGAGGGCAGGCTACGAAGCTTTCTTT. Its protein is CASSMRAGYEAFF.